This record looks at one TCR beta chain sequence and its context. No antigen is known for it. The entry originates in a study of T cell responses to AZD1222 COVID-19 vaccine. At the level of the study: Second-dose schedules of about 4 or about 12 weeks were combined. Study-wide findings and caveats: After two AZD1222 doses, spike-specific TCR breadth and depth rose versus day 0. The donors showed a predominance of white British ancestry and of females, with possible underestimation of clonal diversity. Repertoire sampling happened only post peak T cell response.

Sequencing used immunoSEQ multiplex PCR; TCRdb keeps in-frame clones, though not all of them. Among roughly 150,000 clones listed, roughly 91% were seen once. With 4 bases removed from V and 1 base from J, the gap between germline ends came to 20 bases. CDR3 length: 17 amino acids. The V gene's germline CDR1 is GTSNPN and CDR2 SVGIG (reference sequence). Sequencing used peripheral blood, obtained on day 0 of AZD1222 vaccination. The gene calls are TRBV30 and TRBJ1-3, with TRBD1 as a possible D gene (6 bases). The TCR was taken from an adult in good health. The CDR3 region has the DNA TGTGCCTGGATCTCCACTAGGGGGGGCCTATCTGGAAACACCATATATTTT. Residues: CAWISTRGGLSGNTIYF.